The 20 T cell receptor beta chains given below trace back to one sample, sequenced in a study of cytomegalovirus exposure and HLA in healthy donors. PCR used 60 Vbeta primers and 13 Jbeta primers. The method was immunoSEQ multiplex PCR; TCRdb's version includes in-frame clones alone and lacks a portion of them. The data contain around 280,000 clones, roughly 90% of them singletons. Input material: PBMCs. These receptors all come from a woman aged 18-30 years in good health and CMV-seronegative.

The chain has TRBV5-1 and TRBJ2-1; tentatively, D is TRBD1 (6 bases). Germline loops: CDR1 SGHRS, CDR2 YFSETQ. V was clipped by 5 bases and J by 1 base, with 10 bases between them. This CDR3 has 14 residues. The CDR3 DNA sequence: TGCGCCAGCAGTCCAGGGACATCCTACAATGAGCAGTTCTTC. It specifies CASSPGTSYNEQFF.

The chain couples TRBV5-1 to TRBJ2-7; tentative D call: TRBD2 (6 bases). The CDR3 is 16 residues long. Trimming left V 6 bases short and J 4 bases short, with 23 bases between. Germline V gives CDR1 SGHRS, CDR2 YFSETQ. Here the CDR3 reads CASTVGGAHLGYEQYF. The CDR3 DNA follows: TGCGCCAGCACGGTCGGCGGGGCTCACTTGGGGTACGAGCAGTACTTC.

This chain links TRBV5-1 with TRBJ2-5; D is unclear. Trimming stripped 4 bases from V and 5 bases from J, with 12 bases between. From germline, CDR1 is SGHRS and CDR2 YFSETQ. This CDR3 is built from 13 residues. The CDR3, as DNA: TGCGCCAGCAGCAAGCTAGATTTGGAGACCCAGTACTTC. Amino acids: CASSKLDLETQYF. Full variable domain (remainder filled in from reference TRBV5-1 and TRBJ2-5): KAGVTQTPRYLIKTRGQQVTLSCSPISGHRSVSWYQQTPGQGLQFLFEYFSETQRNKGNFPGRFSGRQFSNSRSEMNVSTLELGDSALYLCASSKLDLETQYFGPGTRLLVL.

The chain employs TRBV9 and TRBJ2-1; 9 bases agree with TRBD1. Unmatched junction bases numbered 6, after V lost 3 bases and J lost 5 bases. The CDR3 contains 15 residues. Germline values: CDR1 SGDLS, CDR2 YYNGEE. DNA for the CDR3: TGTGCCAGCAGCGGGGGGACAGGGATTCACAATGAGCAGTTCTTC. It is translated as CASSGGTGIHNEQFF.

The chain has TRBV23-1 and TRBJ2-2, with TRBD1 identical over 8 bases. TRBV23-1 is an open reading frame, and its role is uncertain. The length of the CDR3 is 15 residues. V shed 0 bases, J shed 7 bases, and the junction held 4 bases outside the gene matches. For the CDR3, the DNA is TGCGCCAGCAGTCAATCGACAGGGGTGTTCGGGGAGCTGTTTTTT. Its translation: CASSQSTGVFGELFF.

The rearrangement uses TRBV5-4 and TRBJ2-3; tentative D call: TRBD2 (5 bases). The V and J ends lost 3 bases and 2 bases respectively, with 16 bases between them. This CDR3 spans 16 amino acids. The germline gives CDR1 SGHNT, CDR2 YYREEE (reference sequence). In DNA form, the CDR3 reads TGTGCCAGCAGCTCGAAGATATCCGGGATCACAGATACGCAGTATTTT. The encoded protein is CASSSKISGITDTQYF.

V gene TRBV5-4 combines with J gene TRBJ2-5; D is possibly TRBD2 (7 bases). The V gene's germline CDR1 is SGHNT and CDR2 YYREEE (reference sequence). The V end was cut by 0 bases, the J end by 6 bases, with 12 bases between. The CDR3 consists of 14 residues. The chain's CDR3 is CASSLGGGGKTQYF. Written as DNA, the CDR3 is TGTGCCAGCAGCTTGGGGGGGGGCGGAAAGACCCAGTACTTC.

J is TRBJ2-5 and V is TRBV11-1; D may be TRBD2 (5 bases). Germline assignment: CDR1 SGHAT and CDR2 FQDESV (reference sequence). This CDR3 comprises 15 residues. The V end lost 1 base, the J end lost 1 base, and 10 bases lay between the germline ends. The CDR3 DNA reads TGTGCCAGCAGCTTAGGCGGGCCAGCCCAAGAGACCCAGTACTTC. The encoded protein is CASSLGGPAQETQYF.

The V and J genes are TRBV5-1 and TRBJ1-3, with D possibly being TRBD1 (6 bases). CDR3 length: 15 residues. Trimming left V 4 bases short and J 4 bases short, with 15 bases between. Germline CDR1 is SGHRS and CDR2 is YFSETQ. The DNA for the CDR3 is TGCGCCAGCAGCCGTGGACAGCAGCAAGGAAACACCATATATTTT. It is translated as CASSRGQQQGNTIYF. The variable domain in full, with the rest retrieved from reference TRBV5-1 and TRBJ1-3, is KAGVTQTPRYLIKTRGQQVTLSCSPISGHRSVSWYQQTPGQGLQFLFEYFSETQRNKGNFPGRFSGRQFSNSRSEMNVSTLELGDSALYLCASSRGQQQGNTIYFGEGSWLTVV.

This clone was picked up one time. V and J are TRBV19 and TRBJ2-1; 12 bases are shared with TRBD2. CDR3 length: 15 residues. The V gene end was trimmed by 8 bases and the J gene end by 4 bases; junction bases not matched to a gene: 6. The germline V gene has CDR1 LNHDA and CDR2 SQIVND (reference sequence). CDR3 loop: CASALTSGGYNEQFF. CDR3 nucleotides: TGTGCCAGTGCCCTGACTAGCGGGGGATACAATGAGCAGTTCTTC.

The chain combines TRBV4-2 with TRBJ2-1; 9 bases map to TRBD2. V was pared by 1 base and J by 8 bases, with 18 bases of the junction left unmatched. Looked up from germline, CDR1 is LGHNA and CDR2 is YNFKEQ. The CDR3 sequence is 19 residues long. CDR3 DNA: TGTGCCAGCAGCCAAGTACCCAGCGGGGGGAGAGTTGCGGGGGATGAGCAGTTCTTC. It encodes CASSQVPSGGRVAGDEQFF.

The rearrangement joins TRBV7-6 to TRBJ1-3; TRBD1 matches 7 bases. The CDR3 runs 16 residues. Per the germline V gene, CDR1 is SGHVS and CDR2 is FNYEAQ. V was clipped by 5 bases and J by 0 bases; unmatched bases: 7. The CDR3 reads CASSGMTGLSGNTIYF. CDR3 sequence (DNA): TGTGCCAGCAGCGGGATGACAGGGCTCTCTGGAAACACCATATATTTT.

This clone appeared a single time. The genes are TRBV21-1 and TRBJ2-3; the table names TRBD1, a call not compared with the DNA. TRBV21-1 is deemed a pseudogene. The CDR3 has 16 residues. The CDR3 spells CASSKLTRTSGDTQYF. As DNA, the CDR3 is TGTGCCAGCAGCAAGCTGACTCGAACCTCAGGGGATACGCAGTATTTT.

The J gene is TRBJ2-5, the V gene TRBV2; the D is unclear. Matching the DNA end better, TRBJ2-7 makes the J call doubtful. Germline lookup yields CDR1 SNHLY and CDR2 FYNNEI. This CDR3 is built from 11 residues. CDR3 nucleotides: TGTGCCAGCAGTGATTGGGGCGAGCAGTACTTC. Residues: CASSDWGEQYF.

In the case of this clone: A read error is likely, as this CDR3 ends without the conserved phenylalanine or tryptophan. The CDR3 is CVGGGGPNYGYTL. CDR3 in DNA: TGTGTCGGCGGGGGGGGCCCTAACTATGGCTACACCCTC. The chain has TRBV6-1 and TRBJ1-2, with a possible D match to TRBD1 (6 bases). The CDR3 contains 13 residues. The germline V gene has CDR1 MNHNS and CDR2 SASEGT.

Regarding this clone: The junction shows a germline mismatch at one end, possibly a read error. The chain couples TRBV7-7 to TRBJ2-5; 8 bases line up with TRBD1. CDR1 and CDR2 (germline): SSHAT, FNYEAQ (reference sequence). The CDR3 contains 15 residues. The CDR3 here is CASSFGQGLGETQYF. The CDR3 coding sequence is TGTGCTAGCAGCTTTGGACAGGGTTTGGGGGAGACCCAGTACTTC.

The chain employs TRBV5-1 and TRBJ1-1; 10 bases fit TRBD1. CDR1 SGHRS and CDR2 YFSETQ come from the germline V gene. V shed 5 bases and J 1 base; nucleotides not matched to a gene: 5. The CDR3 is made up of 15 amino acids. The chain's CDR3 is CASSRRTGGNTEAFF. Here the CDR3 DNA reads TGCGCCAGCAGTAGGCGGACAGGGGGGAACACTGAAGCTTTCTTT.

The rearrangement links TRBV11-2 to TRBJ2-7; 7 positions agree with TRBD2. V lost 3 bases, J lost 3 bases, and 5 bases stayed unmatched. CDR1 is SGHAT and CDR2 is FQNNGV in the germline V gene. The CDR3 runs to 14 residues. The CDR3 loop is CASSFGGTNYEQYF. The CDR3 nucleotides read TGTGCCAGCAGCTTCGGGGGGACGAACTACGAGCAGTACTTC.

The J gene is TRBJ1-4, the V gene TRBV28; TRBD1 might be the D (6 bases). Germline V lookup: CDR1 MDHEN, CDR2 SYDVKM. V was shortened by 6 bases and J by 2 bases, with 13 bases between the two germline ends. The CDR3 runs 15 residues. In DNA form, the CDR3 reads TGTGCCAGCAGCGGGAACAGGGATACTAATGAAAAACTGTTTTTT. Encoded protein: CASSGNRDTNEKLFF.

CDR3: CASIQEGRISPYGYTF. Here the CDR3 DNA reads TGTGCCAGCATACAGGAGGGACGGATTAGCCCCTATGGCTACACCTTC. The chain recombines TRBV2 with TRBJ1-2, with D tentatively TRBD1 (5 bases). Trimming took 7 bases from V and 4 from J, leaving 22 bases between them. Germline lookup yields CDR1 SNHLY and CDR2 FYNNEI. This CDR3 spans 16 amino acids. The full variable domain, rest sourced from reference TRBV2 and TRBJ1-2, is EPEVTQTPSHQVTQMGQEVILRCVPISNHLYFYWYRQILGQKVEFLVSFYNNEISEKSEIFDDQFSVERPDGSNFTLKIRSTKLEDSAMYFCASIQEGRISPYGYTFGSGTRLTVV.